These 23 T cell receptor beta chains were all obtained from the same sample, sequenced in a study of long-term antiretroviral therapy in people with HIV (dated by TCRdb to between 2021 and 2024). The immunoSEQ hsTCRB v3.0 assay was used at survey level resolution to sequence the TRB variable region. TCRdb limited this immuneACCESS table to in-frame rearrangements with V and J called. A share of clones is missing; checked studies link under half to unresolved V genes, and the rest is unexplained. The sample data list approximately 10,000 clones, and over 70% of these were observed just once. The ten largest clones take up about an eighth of the sample. The sample here was unsorted PBMCs, taken 3.1 years before starting antiretroviral therapy. These receptors were collected from a man in his forties with HIV.

In its sample, this clone was seen a few times. The chain has TRBV18 and TRBJ2-2; TRBD2 might be the D (6 bases). V was trimmed by 5 bases and J by 0 bases, leaving 7 bases between them. This CDR3 has 14 residues. Germline V gene lookup returns CDR1 KGHSH and CDR2 LQKENI. CDR3 sequence: CASSSGPNTGELFF. In nucleotides, the CDR3 is TGTGCCAGCTCAAGCGGGCCGAACACCGGGGAGCTGTTTTTT. The whole variable domain, remainder taken from reference TRBV18 and TRBJ2-2, is NAGVMQNPRHLVRRRGQEARLRCSPMKGHSHVYWYRQLPEEGLKFMVYLQKENIIDESGMPKERFSAEFPKEGPSILRIQQVVRGDSAAYFCASSSGPNTGELFFGEGSRLTVL.

The J gene is TRBJ2-7, the V gene TRBV5-6; 9 nucleotides line up with TRBD1. Germline CDR1 reads SGHDT; CDR2 reads YYEEEE. The trim removed 0 bases at V and 3 bases at J, leaving 4 bases unmatched. This CDR3 comprises 15 residues. CDR3 DNA sequence: TGTGCCAGCAGCTTGGTGGGGACAGGGCACTACGAGCAGTACTTC. Translating it yields CASSLVGTGHYEQYF.

The rearrangement joins TRBV5-1 to TRBJ1-3; TRBD1 matches at 7 bases. Germline CDR1 is SGHRS and CDR2 is YFSETQ. The CDR3 totals 15 residues. V dropped 3 bases and J dropped 5; count of bases not matched to a gene: 8. In DNA, the CDR3 is TGCGCCAGCAGCTCTTATGACAGGGTTAGAAACACCATATATTTT. It yields the protein CASSSYDRVRNTIYF.

This clone came up once. The V gene is TRBV10-3, the J gene TRBJ1-5; TRBD1 matches at 10 bases. Looked up from germline, CDR1 is ENHRY and CDR2 is SYGVKD. There are 15 residues in the CDR3. The J segment lost 7 bases and the V segment lost 6 bases, leaving 9 bases of the junction unmatched. CDR3 protein: CAIRAGTGVGQPQHF. In DNA form, the CDR3 reads TGTGCCATCAGAGCCGGGACAGGGGTAGGGCAGCCCCAGCATTTT.

Here the CDR3 reads CAISERRDTQYF. CDR3 nucleotides: TGTGCCATCAGTGAGAGGCGAGATACGCAGTATTTT. The gene calls are TRBV10-3 and TRBJ2-3, with no clear D. The V and J ends lost 2 bases and 5 bases respectively, with 5 bases between them. Germline CDR1 ENHRY, CDR2 SYGVKD. The CDR3 totals 12 residues.

This clone was detected only once. The chain has TRBV7-6 and TRBJ2-3; D tentatively reads TRBD1 or TRBD2 (5 bases each). This CDR3 contains 15 residues. Germline V gives CDR1 SGHVS, CDR2 FNYEAQ. Trimming took 3 bases from V and 4 from J, leaving 14 bases between them. The CDR3 reads CASSFGTPGSDTQYF. The CDR3 bases are TGTGCCAGCAGCTTCGGGACCCCTGGCTCAGATACGCAGTATTTT.

V is TRBV4-2 and J is TRBJ2-1; D not resolved. Between the trimmed V and J ends, which lost 7 bases and 0 bases, there was a span of 13 bases. Germline CDR1 reads LGHNA; CDR2 reads YNFKEQ. CDR3 length equals 15 residues. This chain's CDR3 is CASNVALSSYNEQFF. The CDR3 coding sequence is TGTGCCAGCAACGTCGCCCTGAGCTCCTACAATGAGCAGTTCTTC.

The V call is TRBV5-4, the J call TRBJ1-2; D is perhaps TRBD1 (6 bases). Germline loops: CDR1 SGHNT, CDR2 YYREEE (reference sequence). The V end was cut by 4 bases, the J end by 5 bases, with 12 bases between. The CDR3 length is 13 residues. CDR3 nucleotide sequence: TGTGCCAGCAGCGTGACAGGAGTTTATGGCTACACCTTC. As protein: CASSVTGVYGYTF.

Details on this clone: Additional DNA sequences in this sample encode the identical CDR3. The chain carries TRBV18 and TRBJ1-2; 9 nucleotides match TRBD1. This CDR3 comprises 14 residues. V gave up 3 bases and J gave up 4 bases; unmatched junction bases: 3. The V gene's germline CDR1 is KGHSH and CDR2 LQKENI. The CDR3 is CASSPGQGLYGYTF. The DNA for the CDR3 is TGTGCCAGCTCACCGGGACAGGGTCTCTATGGCTACACCTTC.

J is TRBJ2-1 and V is TRBV5-1, with 13 bases fitting TRBD2. V was clipped by 2 bases and J by 10 bases; unmatched bases: 9. The CDR3 contains 16 residues. Germline CDR1 is SGHRS and CDR2 is YFSETQ. The CDR3 spells CASSFLTSGRAREQFF. The CDR3 DNA follows: TGCGCCAGCAGCTTCCTCACTAGCGGGAGGGCCCGAGAGCAGTTCTTC.

This chain's CDR3 is CASTPVLNQPQHF. The CDR3, as DNA: TGTGCCAGCACCCCGGTCCTCAATCAGCCCCAGCATTTT. This chain joins TRBV19 and TRBJ1-5; no definite D call. Germline CDR1 LNHDA, CDR2 SQIVND (reference sequence). With 9 bases removed from V and 3 bases from J, the gap between germline ends came to 12 bases. The CDR3 length is 13 residues.

This chain links TRBV4-3 with TRBJ2-3, with 8 bases aligning to TRBD2. V shed 2 bases, J shed 0 bases, and the junction held 10 bases outside the gene matches. The CDR3 runs to 18 residues. The germline V gene has CDR1 LGHNA and CDR2 YSLEER. CDR3 nucleotide sequence: TGCGCCAGCAGCCAATTTTTAGCGGGACAATCTAGCACAGATACGCAGTATTTT. Protein sequence: CASSQFLAGQSSTDTQYF.

This rearrangement joins TRBV30 to TRBJ1-5, with D maybe TRBD1 (5 bases). Trimming took off 6 bases at V and 3 bases at J, with 15 bases between the two ends. Germline V CDR1 and CDR2: GTSNPN, SVGIG (reference sequence). This CDR3 contains 14 residues. The CDR3 DNA reads as TGTGCCTGCCTAATCAAGGGGCACAATCAGCCCCAGCATTTT. Translating it yields CACLIKGHNQPQHF.

This chain links TRBV25-1 with TRBJ2-1; TRBD2 might be the D (7 bases). From germline, CDR1 is MGHDK and CDR2 SYGVNS. V was cut by 2 bases and J by 0 bases, with 11 bases left in between. The CDR3 extends over 16 amino acids. The chain's CDR3 is CASSEGRGDSYNEQFF. In DNA, the CDR3 is TGTGCCAGCAGTGAAGGGAGGGGGGACTCCTACAATGAGCAGTTCTTC.

The rearrangement joins TRBV5-4 to TRBJ2-3; D is undetermined. The CDR3 runs 15 residues. The ends were cut back, 0 bases at V and 6 bases at J, with 14 bases in the middle. CDR1 and CDR2 (germline): SGHNT, YYREEE (reference sequence). The CDR3 sequence: CASSLDSSRPDTQYF. The CDR3 bases are TGTGCCAGCAGCTTGGACTCCTCCCGCCCCGATACGCAGTATTTT.

The V and J genes are TRBV6-5 and TRBJ2-1; D gene ambiguous. Per the germline V gene, CDR1 is MNHEY and CDR2 is SVGAGI. The CDR3 covers 15 residues. The ends were cut back, 4 bases at V and 9 bases at J, with 19 bases in the middle. CDR3 region: CASSFARNFPGEQFF. CDR3 in DNA: TGTGCCAGCAGTTTCGCCCGGAACTTTCCCGGTGAGCAGTTCTTC.

The chain couples TRBV19 to TRBJ2-4; D possibly corresponds to TRBD1 (6 bases). The CDR3 sequence is 17 residues long. Trimming took off 1 base at V and 0 bases at J, with 13 bases between the two ends. From germline, CDR1 is LNHDA and CDR2 SQIVND (reference sequence). In DNA form, the CDR3 reads TGTGCCAGTAGTATAGCGGGACACCTTGTAGCCAAAAACATTCAGTACTTC. Amino acid sequence: CASSIAGHLVAKNIQYF.

Only one count was recorded for this clone. This chain joins TRBV6-5 and TRBJ2-7; perhaps TRBD2 as D (5 bases). Germline V lookup: CDR1 MNHEY, CDR2 SVGAGI. Trimming pared 5 bases from V and 5 bases from J, leaving 16 bases between. CDR3 length equals 14 residues. The CDR3 DNA reads TGTGCCAGCAGTGACACAAATGGAGGACACGAGCAGTACTTC. This translates into CASSDTNGGHEQYF.

The chain combines TRBV15 with TRBJ2-1, with D possibly matching TRBD2 (5 bases). The CDR3 is made up of 13 amino acids. Germline CDR1 and CDR2: LNHNV and YYDKDF (reference sequence). V gave up 5 bases and J gave up 10 bases, with 15 bases separating them. The CDR3 spells CATSGGRFEEQFF. The CDR3 DNA reads TGTGCCACCAGCGGAGGCCGGTTTGAGGAGCAGTTCTTC.

V is TRBV2 and J is TRBJ1-1; D unclear. This CDR3 has 14 amino acids. Trimming took off 0 bases at V and 2 bases at J, with 7 bases between the two ends. CDR1 is SNHLY, CDR2 FYNNEI, per germline. CDR3 loop: CASSEARYNTEAFF. DNA of the CDR3: TGTGCCAGCAGTGAAGCTCGGTACAACACTGAAGCTTTCTTT.

J is TRBJ1-1 and V is TRBV19; 7 bases are shared with TRBD1. In germline, CDR1 is LNHDA, CDR2 SQIVND (reference sequence). The CDR3 is made up of 12 amino acids. Germline trimming cut 7 bases from V and 5 bases from J; bases unmatched to any gene: 4. The CDR3 coding sequence is TGTGCCAGTAATAACAGGGGTACTGAAGCTTTCTTT. The encoded protein is CASNNRGTEAFF.

CDR3 sequence reads: CASSLNGLAGGLNTQYF. DNA for the CDR3: TGTGCCAGCAGCTTAAACGGACTAGCGGGTGGCTTAAATACGCAGTATTTT. The rearrangement links TRBV7-3 to TRBJ2-3; 11 bases are shared with TRBD2. The CDR3 has 17 residues. CDR1 is SGHTA, CDR2 FQGTGA, per germline. With V trimmed by 1 base and J by 7 bases, 10 bases remained unmatched.

This clone was seen a single time. CDR3 amino acids: CSVDRGDTQYF. Written as DNA, the CDR3 is TGCAGCGTTGACAGGGGAGATACGCAGTATTTT. The chain joins TRBV29-1 to TRBJ2-3; a possible D gene is TRBD1 (6 bases). Germline loops: CDR1 SQVTM, CDR2 ANQGSEA. The CDR3 runs 11 residues. V shed 3 bases and J shed 5 bases, with 6 bases lying between them.